The 28 T cell receptor beta chains below were found in one sample sequenced in a study of blood T cell repertoires in COVID-19. Some clones are missing from TCRdb's copy, which holds only in-frame ones; the method was immunoSEQ multiplex PCR. The table includes roughly 170,000 clones, 79% detected once. The sequencing input was peripheral blood. The receptors originated from a woman aged 60-75 years with COVID-19, enrolled during active disease.

The J gene is TRBJ2-6, the V gene TRBV5-1; D is possibly TRBD2 (7 bases). Germline assignment: CDR1 SGHRS and CDR2 YFSETQ. The CDR3 covers 17 residues. Trimming removed 1 base from V and 2 bases from J, with 13 bases in between. The CDR3 loop is CASSLNRGGAGANVLTF. The CDR3 DNA follows: TGCGCCAGCAGCTTGAATAGGGGGGGCGCTGGGGCCAACGTCCTGACTTTC.

The gene calls are TRBV7-8 and TRBJ1-2, with 9 bases fitting TRBD1. This CDR3 is built from 15 residues. Trimming cost V 0 bases and J 3 bases; bases outside gene matches: 2. Germline values: CDR1 SGHVS, CDR2 FQNEAQ. For the CDR3, the DNA is TGTGCCAGCAGCTTAGCCCGGGACAGGGACTATGGCTACACCTTC. Translated, it gives CASSLARDRDYGYTF.

The chain links TRBV4-1 to TRBJ2-1, with 10 bases identical to TRBD2. This CDR3 contains 15 residues. CDR1 is MGHRA and CDR2 is YSYEKL in the germline V gene. V gave up 5 bases and J gave up 8 bases; unmatched junction bases: 9. CDR3 DNA: TGCGCCAGCAGCGGACGGACTAGCGGAGCGGATGAGCAGTTCTTC. The encoded protein is CASSGRTSGADEQFF.

This clone was recorded a few times. The genes are TRBV6-2 or TRBV6-3 and TRBJ2-2; maybe TRBD1 (6 bases). Deletions cut 2 bases from V and 5 bases from J, with 9 bases between. The CDR3 loop spans 14 amino acids. Germline CDR1 reads MNHEY; CDR2 reads SVGEGT. CDR3 region: CASSYNRATGELFF. Written as DNA, the CDR3 is TGTGCCAGCAGTTACAACAGGGCTACCGGGGAGCTGTTTTTT.

The chain joins TRBV5-1 to TRBJ1-5; possibly TRBD1 for D (5 bases). Germline CDR1 SGHRS, CDR2 YFSETQ. CDR3 size: 15 residues. V was clipped by 4 bases and J by 4 bases, with 15 bases between them. CDR3 in amino acids: CASSPHLRGNQPQHF. CDR3 DNA: TGCGCCAGCAGCCCACACCTCCGGGGGAATCAGCCCCAGCATTTT.

The chain couples TRBV6-2 or TRBV6-3 to TRBJ2-1; TRBD2 might be the D (6 bases). V was clipped by 0 bases and J by 0 bases, with 15 bases between them. The CDR3 sequence is 18 residues long. Germline CDR1 MNHEY, CDR2 SVGEGT. CDR3 sequence reads: CASSYSPQGGPSYNEQFF. The CDR3, as DNA: TGTGCCAGCAGTTACTCGCCACAAGGAGGGCCCTCCTACAATGAGCAGTTCTTC.

This clone was counted ten times or more. The chain has TRBV5-4 and TRBJ2-5, with a tentative D call TRBD2 (5 bases). This CDR3 has 14 amino acids. Trimming took 2 bases from V and 3 from J, leaving 11 bases between them. From germline, CDR1 is SGHNT and CDR2 YYREEE (reference sequence). CDR3 region: CASSLMSGKETQYF. The CDR3 DNA follows: TGTGCCAGCAGCTTAATGTCCGGGAAAGAGACCCAGTACTTC.

The chain links TRBV3-1 (or the pseudogene TRBV3-2) to TRBJ1-3, with D perhaps matching TRBD1 (5 bases). Trimming took off 1 base at V and 0 bases at J, with 7 bases between the two ends. CDR3 length equals 15 residues. Germline lookup yields CDR1 LGHDT and CDR2 YNNKEL (reference sequence). CDR3 sequence: CASSQVGGSGNTIYF. The CDR3 nucleotides read TGTGCCAGCAGCCAAGTGGGGGGCTCTGGAAACACCATATATTTT.

The chain is built from TRBV5-1 and TRBJ2-7; 8 nucleotides match TRBD1. The V and J ends lost 4 bases and 0 bases, in that order; junction bases with no gene match: 6. CDR3 length equals 15 residues. The germline V gene encodes CDR1 SGHRS and CDR2 YFSETQ. CDR3 residues: CASSLGQGLSYEQYF. DNA of the CDR3: TGCGCCAGCAGCCTCGGACAGGGCCTCTCCTACGAGCAGTACTTC.

The rearrangement uses TRBV7-8 and TRBJ2-1; 9 bases map to TRBD2. Germline V CDR1 and CDR2: SGHVS, FQNEAQ. The CDR3 totals 16 residues. The V gene end was trimmed by 2 bases and the J gene end by 2 bases; junction bases not matched to a gene: 4. CDR3 region: CASSLLRGGPYNEQFF. CDR3 coding DNA: TGTGCCAGCAGCTTACTGCGGGGGGGCCCCTACAATGAGCAGTTCTTC.

The chain links TRBV29-1 to TRBJ2-2, with a weak D call TRBD1 (5 bases). The V end lost 4 bases, the J end lost 3 bases, and 9 bases lay between the germline ends. Germline V gene lookup returns CDR1 SQVTM and CDR2 ANQGSEA. This CDR3 comprises 13 residues. CDR3 nucleotides: TGCAGCGTTGGGACAACGGACACCGGGGAGCTGTTTTTT. Protein sequence: CSVGTTDTGELFF.

The chain links TRBV30 to TRBJ2-7; 8 positions match TRBD1. Trimming took 8 bases from V and 0 from J; bases not matched to a gene: 3. The germline V gene has CDR1 GTSNPN and CDR2 SVGIG (reference sequence). The CDR3 is made up of 12 amino acids. The CDR3: CATDRGSYEQYF. The DNA for the CDR3 is TGTGCCACTGACAGGGGCTCCTACGAGCAGTACTTC.

The chain uses TRBV27 and TRBJ1-2; tentative D call: TRBD1 (5 bases). Germline-derived CDR1 and CDR2 are MNHEY and SMNVEV (reference sequence). The V gene lost 4 bases and the J gene lost 4 bases, with 16 bases spanning the gap. There are 15 residues in the CDR3. The CDR3 is CASSSRVTDSYGYTF. CDR3 sequence (DNA): TGTGCCAGCAGTTCCAGAGTGACAGACAGCTATGGCTACACCTTC.

This chain links TRBV28 with TRBJ1-2; TRBD1 aligns across 9 bases. Germline V lookup: CDR1 MDHEN, CDR2 SYDVKM. The junction had 6 bases not matched to a gene; V was cut back by 5 bases and J by 2 bases. The CDR3 length is 15 residues. The CDR3 sequence: CASSQPGTGNYGYTF. CDR3 in DNA: TGTGCCAGCAGTCAACCCGGGACAGGGAACTATGGCTACACCTTC.

This clone was counted at least ten times. The chain has TRBV2 and TRBJ2-7; TRBD1 matches at 8 bases. With 4 bases clipped from V and 3 bases from J, the junction kept 11 bases outside the gene matches. Germline V gene data show CDR1 as SNHLY and CDR2 as FYNNEI. CDR3 length equals 16 residues. This chain's CDR3 is CASSGLDRVVLYEQYV. As DNA, the CDR3 is TGTGCCAGCAGTGGGTTGGACAGGGTGGTACTCTACGAGCAGTACGTC.

This chain links TRBV6-2 or TRBV6-3 with TRBJ2-4; 8 nucleotides align to TRBD1. Losses at the gene ends were 2 bases for V and 6 bases for J; bases not matched to a gene: 6. Germline CDR1 and CDR2: MNHEY and SVGEGT. The CDR3 contains 15 residues. CDR3 coding DNA: TGTGCCAGCAGTTACCACAGGGGGATGTCAAACATTCAGTACTTC. Encoded protein: CASSYHRGMSNIQYF.

V is TRBV11-2 and J is TRBJ2-2; D call uncertain. The CDR3 is 13 amino acids. V was clipped by 1 base and J by 6 bases, with 6 bases between them. Germline assignment: CDR1 SGHAT and CDR2 FQNNGV. CDR3 bases: TGTGCCAGCAGCTTAGGCAGATCCGGGGAGCTGTTTTTT. Residues: CASSLGRSGELFF.

This chain uses TRBV28 with TRBJ2-2, with D maybe TRBD2 (5 bases). V dropped 3 bases and J dropped 4 bases, with 18 bases sitting between them. The CDR3 totals 17 residues. Germline V CDR1 and CDR2: MDHEN, SYDVKM. The CDR3 DNA reads TGTGCCAGCAGTTTTCTAGACTCCCTAGCCTTCACCGGGGAGCTGTTTTTT. Translated, it gives CASSFLDSLAFTGELFF. Filled out from reference TRBV28 and TRBJ2-2, the complete variable domain reads DVKVTQSSRYLVKRTGEKVFLECVQDMDHENMFWYRQDPGLGLRLIYFSYDVKMKEKGDIPEGYSVSREKKERFSLILESASTNQTSMYLCASSFLDSLAFTGELFFGEGSRLTVL.

V and J are TRBV5-4 and TRBJ1-6; 8 bases line up with TRBD1. CDR3 size: 16 residues. Germline lookup yields CDR1 SGHNT and CDR2 YYREEE (reference sequence). J was trimmed by 4 bases and V by 2 bases; bases with no gene match: 5. The CDR3 DNA reads TGTGCCAGCAGCTTAGACTACAGGGGGTATAATTCACCCCTCCACTTT. As protein: CASSLDYRGYNSPLHF. Full variable domain (missing parts from reference TRBV5-4 and TRBJ1-6): ETGVTQSPTHLIKTRGQQVTLRCSSQSGHNTVSWYQQALGQGPQFIFQYYREEENGRGNFPPRFSGLQFPNYSSELNVNALELDDSALYLCASSLDYRGYNSPLHFGNGTRLTVT.

This clone was recorded once. This rearrangement joins TRBV7-3 to TRBJ2-7; D perhaps matches TRBD1 (6 bases). V shed 5 bases and J shed 3 bases, with 14 bases lying between them. Germline V gene sequence: CDR1 SGHTA, CDR2 FQGTGA. This CDR3 comprises 14 residues. CDR3 nucleotides: TGTGCCAGCAGCGTCCACAGGGTCGGCTACGAGCAGTACTTC. Its translation is CASSVHRVGYEQYF.

About this clone itself: This CDR3 is also generated by other DNA sequences in the sample. This chain links TRBV6-1 with TRBJ2-5, with D tentatively TRBD2 (5 bases). Germline CDR1 MNHNS, CDR2 SASEGT. Trimming removed 2 bases at V and 2 bases at J, with 9 bases between. This CDR3 is 14 amino acids long. DNA of the CDR3: TGTGCCAGCAGTGAATCGGGGAGACAAGAGACCCAGTACTTC. This codes for CASSESGRQETQYF.

This clone came up once. V and J are TRBV4-1 and TRBJ1-2; 7 bases are a match to TRBD1. The germline gives CDR1 MGHRA, CDR2 YSYEKL. V shed 4 bases and J 10 bases; nucleotides not matched to a gene: 12. CDR3 length: 14 residues. CDR3 nucleotides: TGCGCCAGCAGCCCAGCCGACAGGGTGGGTGTCTACACCTTC. Translation: CASSPADRVGVYTF.

This sequence joins TRBV21-1 and TRBJ2-5; TRBD2, the table's D call, was not compared with the DNA. TRBV21-1 is designated a pseudogene. This CDR3 has 18 amino acids. The CDR3: CASSNGQEKLAGWETQYF. DNA of the CDR3: TGTGCCAGCAGCAACGGACAGGAAAAACTAGCGGGATGGGAGACCCAGTACTTC.

The chain links TRBV5-1 to TRBJ1-4, with 7 positions matching TRBD1. The V and J ends lost 1 base and 5 bases, in that order; junction bases with no gene match: 8. The CDR3 loop spans 16 amino acids. CDR1 is SGHRS and CDR2 is YFSETQ in the germline V gene. In DNA form, the CDR3 reads TGCGCCAGCAGCTTGACTACAGGGGTGAGGAATGAAAAACTGTTTTTT. Protein sequence: CASSLTTGVRNEKLFF.

The chain couples TRBV9 to TRBJ2-2; 8 bases are shared with TRBD2. Germline CDR1 SGDLS, CDR2 YYNGEE. Unmatched junction bases numbered 8, after V lost 0 bases and J lost 4 bases. The CDR3 is 17 amino acids. CDR3 in amino acids: CASSVVPGGPVTGELFF. The CDR3 DNA sequence: TGTGCCAGCAGCGTAGTACCGGGGGGGCCTGTCACCGGGGAGCTGTTTTTT.

This clone has just one count. This rearrangement joins TRBV7-8 to TRBJ1-2; D gene ambiguous. V dropped 5 bases and J dropped 2 bases, with 21 bases sitting between them. The length of the CDR3 is 17 residues. From germline, CDR1 is SGHVS and CDR2 FQNEAQ. The CDR3, as DNA: TGTGCCAGCAGCCTAAGAAGGCAGGCGAACGTGAACTATGGCTACACCTTC. Translation: CASSLRRQANVNYGYTF.

The J gene is TRBJ1-1, the V gene TRBV2; no definite D call. The V gene's germline CDR1 is SNHLY and CDR2 FYNNEI. The CDR3 consists of 15 residues. Trimming pared 1 base from V and 2 bases from J, leaving 11 bases between. CDR3 coding DNA: TGTGCCAGCAGTGAAGTCTATTCCCCAAACACTGAAGCTTTCTTT. Protein sequence: CASSEVYSPNTEAFF.

This sequence joins TRBV2 and TRBJ1-5; 8 nucleotides line up with TRBD1. The V gene end was trimmed by 7 bases and the J gene end by 7 bases; junction bases not matched to a gene: 9. The CDR3 has 14 residues. Germline V CDR1 and CDR2: SNHLY, FYNNEI. The CDR3 nucleotides are TGTGCCAGCAAGGAGGAGCAGGGGGCCCAGCCCCAGCATTTT. Translated: CASKEEQGAQPQHF.